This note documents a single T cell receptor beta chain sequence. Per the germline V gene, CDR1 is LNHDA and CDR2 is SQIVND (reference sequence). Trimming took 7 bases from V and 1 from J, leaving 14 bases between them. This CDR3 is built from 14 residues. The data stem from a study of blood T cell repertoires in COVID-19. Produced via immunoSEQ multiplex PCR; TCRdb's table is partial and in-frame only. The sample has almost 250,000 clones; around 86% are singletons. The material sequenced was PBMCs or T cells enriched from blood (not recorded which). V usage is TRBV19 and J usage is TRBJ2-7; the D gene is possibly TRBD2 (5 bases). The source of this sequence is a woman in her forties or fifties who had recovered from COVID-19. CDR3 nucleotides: TGTGCCAGTAAAATCTCTGGACTTTCCTACGAGCAGTACTTC. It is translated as CASKISGLSYEQYF.